This T cell receptor (beta chain) emerged from a study of Tregs in tolerant kidney transplant recipients. Thawed PBMCs were FACS-sorted into unstimulated CD4+CD25+CD127- regulatory T cells, CD4+CD25- non-regulatory cells, CD4 and CD8 cells. Measured with immunoSEQ multiplex PCR; TCRdb has only the in-frame clones, and not every one. The repertoire has about 110,000 clones, 90% of them found once; the top ten carry approximately 0.35%. Of note for this clone: What it binds is not known.

The CDR3 extends over 13 amino acids. Germline CDR1 and CDR2: SGHKS and YYEKEE (reference sequence). Deletions cut 4 bases from V and 3 bases from J, with 10 bases between. Findings and limits, study-wide: Tregs expanded with activated donor B cells seemed most donor-specific.

This receptor was taken from a human donor who received a combined kidney and bone marrow transplant. This sequence joins TRBV5-5 and TRBJ1-2; no firm D call. The starting material was CD4+ T cells from blood, obtained before the transplant. For the CDR3, the DNA is TGTGCCAGCAGCCCCTCGGTGGACTATGGCTACACCTTC. This gives the protein CASSPSVDYGYTF.